This T cell receptor (beta chain) was recovered during a study of PD-L1 blockade in urothelial cancer. The wider study: Blood analysis took place 3 weeks (second dose) and 6 weeks after treatment start. Specimens of blood held a median count of roughly 150,000 T cells.

Into every PCR, synthetic TCR analog templates were spiked. Method: immunoSEQ multiplex PCR; TCRdb's copy keeps in-frame clones and lacks some. The profile shows over 75,000 clones, over 65% of them singletons. Time point defined: pretreatment peripheral blood. The TCR originated in a man between 60 and 75 years old with urothelial cancer. Sample: PBMCs, taken around atezolizumab (anti-PD-L1) treatment.

The DNA for the CDR3 is TGTGCCAGCAGCTTAATCGGGGGGACTGCCGGACACACAGATACGCAGTATTTT. This gives the protein CASSLIGGTAGHTDTQYF. V gene TRBV7-3 combines with J gene TRBJ2-3, with TRBD2 identical over 7 bases. Losses at the gene ends were 1 base for V and 2 bases for J; bases not matched to a gene: 12. The germline CDR1 and CDR2 sequences are SGHTA and FQGTGA. CDR3 length: 18 amino acids.